Listed below are T cell receptor beta chains from one sample, sequenced in a study of molecular identifiers for immune sequencing clone quantification. Via MiXCR, TCRdb re-called the PCR reads, giving one row per CDR3 protein. The data hold 62,000 or so distinct CDR3 sequences, with 15% to 20% observed a single time. Material: naive CD8+ T cells from blood, with Jurkat cell RNA spiked in. The receptors derive from a human donor in good health. Some libraries in this study had Jurkat cell RNA spiked in. CDR3s include the opening cysteine and the closing phenylalanine or tryptophan. Fields, in order: J gene, D gene, V gene, clone size, CDR3 protein, CDR3 DNA. A D gene is named only where the DNA matches it firmly. Expanded clones are given a class, and other clones once, few, many or no size at all.

>TRBJ1-1|NA|TRBV7-9|once
CAGSTSGRGNTEAFF
TGTGCCGGCAGCACATCGGGCAGGGGGAACACTGAAGCTTTCTTT
>TRBJ2-6|NA|TRBV7-2|many
CASSLWSSGANVLTF
TGTGCCAGCAGCTTATGGAGCTCTGGGGCCAACGTCCTGACTTTC
>TRBJ2-1|NA|TRBV11-2|many
CASSLVSPPFF
TGTGCCAGCAGCTTAGTATCACCCCCCTTCTTC
>TRBJ2-3|TRBD2|TRBV24-1|many
CATSPGLVPDTQYF
TGTGCCACCAGTCCGGGACTAGTTCCCGATACGCAGTATTTT
>TRBJ1-5|NA|TRBV11-3|NA
CASSPTANQPQHF
TGTGCCAGCAGTCCAACAGCGAATCAGCCCCAGCATTTT
>TRBJ1-6|TRBD1|TRBV5-1|NA
CASSLADRAYNSPLHF
TGCGCCAGCAGCTTGGCCGACAGGGCGTACAATTCACCCCTCCACTTT
>TRBJ2-1|TRBD2|TRBV5-4|NA
CASSYPSAGTRGPSSYNEQFF
TGTGCCAGCAGCTACCCATCTGCCGGGACTAGGGGCCCTAGCTCCTACAATGAGCAGTTCTTC
>TRBJ2-7|NA|TRBV27|NA
CASSLTSSVLYEQYF
TGTGCCAGCAGTTTAACTTCATCCGTGCTCTACGAGCAGTACTTC
>TRBJ2-7|NA|TRBV7-8|NA
CASSYWTESYEQYF
TGTGCCAGCAGCTACTGGACGGAGTCCTACGAGCAGTACTTC
>TRBJ2-1|NA|TRBV29-1|NA
CSDRDFDNEQFF
TGCAGCGACCGGGACTTTGACAATGAGCAGTTCTTC
>TRBJ2-1|TRBD2|TRBV11-3|few
CASTPVPTSGLSYNEQFF
TGTGCCAGCACCCCCGTCCCCACTAGCGGGCTCTCCTACAATGAGCAGTTCTTC
>TRBJ2-6|NA|TRBV29-1|many
CSVTGLEGRGANVLTF
TGCAGCGTAACGGGCCTTGAGGGCCGAGGGGCCAACGTCCTGACTTTC
>TRBJ2-1|NA|TRBV5-1|NA
CASSSETIYPLSSYNEQSF
TGCGCCAGCAGCTCGGAGACTATATATCCTTTAAGCTCCTACAATGAGCAGTCCTTC
>TRBJ2-3|NA|TRBV28|many
CASSWDGDTDTQYF
TGTGCCAGCAGTTGGGACGGAGACACAGATACGCAGTATTTT
>TRBJ2-1|TRBD2|TRBV24-1|few
CATGDPASGRSYNEQFF
TGTGCCACCGGTGATCCCGCTAGCGGGAGGTCCTACAATGAGCAGTTCTTC
>TRBJ2-4|NA|TRBV7-9|many
CASSLALDGKNIQYF
TGTGCCAGCAGCTTAGCGCTCGACGGAAAAAACATTCAGTACTTC
>TRBJ1-6|NA|TRBV6-5|many
CASSYTGRSPLHF
TGTGCCAGCAGTTATACGGGGCGATCACCCCTCCACTTT
>TRBJ2-7|NA|TRBV6-2/TRBV6-3|many
CASSYGTYEQYF
TGTGCCAGCAGTTACGGGACCTACGAGCAGTACTTC
>TRBJ2-2|TRBD1|TRBV7-6|many
CASSLGQGDTGELFF
TGTGCCAGCAGCTTAGGACAGGGTGACACCGGGGAGCTGTTTTTT
>TRBJ2-3|NA|TRBV19|few
CASNKMAFGTDTQYF
TGTGCCAGTAATAAAATGGCTTTTGGCACAGATACGCAGTATTTT
>TRBJ2-1|TRBD2|TRBV30|NA
CAWSASLAGSYNEQFF
TGTGCCTGGAGTGCTTCCCTAGCGGGCTCCTACAATGAGCAGTTCTTC
>TRBJ2-1|NA|TRBV15|many
CATSPWVGSYNEQFF
TGTGCCACCAGCCCTTGGGTAGGCTCCTACAATGAGCAGTTCTTC
>TRBJ2-3|NA|TRBV12-3/TRBV12-4|many
CASSPSTDTQYF
TGTGCCAGCAGCCCCAGCACAGATACGCAGTATTTT
>TRBJ1-2|NA|TRBV6-5|many
CASSYSVNNGYTF
TGTGCCAGCAGTTACAGCGTAAATAATGGCTACACCTTC
>TRBJ1-2|TRBD1|TRBV28|many
CASRELGQVVGYTF
TGTGCCAGCAGAGAGCTGGGACAGGTGGTAGGCTACACCTTC
>TRBJ2-7|TRBD2|TRBV4-1|NA
CASSPRLAGGYEQYF
TGCGCCAGCAGCCCGCGTCTAGCGGGAGGTTACGAGCAGTACTTC
>TRBJ1-2|TRBD1|TRBV27|few
CASATGVGYGYTF
TGTGCCAGCGCCACAGGGGTGGGCTATGGCTACACCTTC
>TRBJ2-7|TRBD2|TRBV5-1|many
CASSKGTSGNYEQYF
TGCGCCAGCAGCAAAGGGACTAGCGGGAACTACGAGCAGTACTTC
>TRBJ2-1|TRBD1|TRBV4-3|NA
CASSQTRDSGGHNNEQFF
TGCGCCAGCAGCCAAACGAGGGACAGCGGAGGCCATAACAATGAGCAGTTCTTC
>TRBJ1-6|NA|TRBV4-1|many
CASSQGREYNSPLHF
TGCGCCAGCAGCCAAGGCAGAGAATATAATTCACCCCTCCACTTT
>TRBJ1-6|NA|TRBV27|NA
CASKPLSSCNSPLHF
TGTGCCAGCAAACCCCTAAGCTCCTGTAATTCACCCCTCCACTTT
>TRBJ1-1|NA|TRBV19|many
CASSIGILPEAFF
TGTGCCAGTAGTATTGGGATATTGCCTGAAGCTTTCTTT
>TRBJ2-1|TRBD2|TRBV20-1|many
CSARGAEAGLNEQFF
TGCAGTGCTAGAGGGGCGGAAGCGGGGCTAAATGAGCAGTTCTTC
>TRBJ1-1|TRBD1|TRBV20-1|many
CSATMGQGIWTEAFF
TGCAGTGCTACGATGGGACAGGGGATTTGGACTGAAGCTTTCTTT
>TRBJ2-7|NA|TRBV29-1|many
CSALYGAGAEQYF
TGCAGCGCCCTGTATGGGGCAGGGGCCGAGCAGTACTTC
>TRBJ1-2|NA|TRBV7-9|many
CASSRTANYGYTF
TGTGCCAGCAGCCGGACGGCTAACTATGGCTACACCTTC
>TRBJ1-4|NA|TRBV5-4|NA
CASSSRGTNNEKLFF
TGTGCCAGCAGCTCCCGGGGCACCAATAATGAAAAACTGTTTTTT